This T cell receptor (beta chain) came from a study of T cell responses to AZD1222 COVID-19 vaccine. The study's findings and limits: The peak T cell response came first, and repertoires were sampled only after it. Donors were mostly white British, more females; clonal diversity possibly underestimated.

As regards this clone: Its specificity is not known.

Clones were sequenced by immunoSEQ multiplex PCR, and TCRdb holds only the in-frame ones, with some missing. The sample carries around 35,000 clones, approximately 86% recorded once. The material sequenced was peripheral blood, taken on day 0 of AZD1222 vaccination. The receptor was isolated from an adult in good health.

In nucleotides, the CDR3 is TGTGCCAGCAGTCCGCGTTCAAAAGGGGATGAAAAACTGTTTTTT. It specifies CASSPRSKGDEKLFF. V is TRBV6-5 and J is TRBJ1-4; D may be TRBD1 (5 bases). V was cut by 5 bases and J by 6 bases, with 16 bases left in between. Germline CDR1 reads MNHEY; CDR2 reads SVGAGI. CDR3 length equals 15 residues.